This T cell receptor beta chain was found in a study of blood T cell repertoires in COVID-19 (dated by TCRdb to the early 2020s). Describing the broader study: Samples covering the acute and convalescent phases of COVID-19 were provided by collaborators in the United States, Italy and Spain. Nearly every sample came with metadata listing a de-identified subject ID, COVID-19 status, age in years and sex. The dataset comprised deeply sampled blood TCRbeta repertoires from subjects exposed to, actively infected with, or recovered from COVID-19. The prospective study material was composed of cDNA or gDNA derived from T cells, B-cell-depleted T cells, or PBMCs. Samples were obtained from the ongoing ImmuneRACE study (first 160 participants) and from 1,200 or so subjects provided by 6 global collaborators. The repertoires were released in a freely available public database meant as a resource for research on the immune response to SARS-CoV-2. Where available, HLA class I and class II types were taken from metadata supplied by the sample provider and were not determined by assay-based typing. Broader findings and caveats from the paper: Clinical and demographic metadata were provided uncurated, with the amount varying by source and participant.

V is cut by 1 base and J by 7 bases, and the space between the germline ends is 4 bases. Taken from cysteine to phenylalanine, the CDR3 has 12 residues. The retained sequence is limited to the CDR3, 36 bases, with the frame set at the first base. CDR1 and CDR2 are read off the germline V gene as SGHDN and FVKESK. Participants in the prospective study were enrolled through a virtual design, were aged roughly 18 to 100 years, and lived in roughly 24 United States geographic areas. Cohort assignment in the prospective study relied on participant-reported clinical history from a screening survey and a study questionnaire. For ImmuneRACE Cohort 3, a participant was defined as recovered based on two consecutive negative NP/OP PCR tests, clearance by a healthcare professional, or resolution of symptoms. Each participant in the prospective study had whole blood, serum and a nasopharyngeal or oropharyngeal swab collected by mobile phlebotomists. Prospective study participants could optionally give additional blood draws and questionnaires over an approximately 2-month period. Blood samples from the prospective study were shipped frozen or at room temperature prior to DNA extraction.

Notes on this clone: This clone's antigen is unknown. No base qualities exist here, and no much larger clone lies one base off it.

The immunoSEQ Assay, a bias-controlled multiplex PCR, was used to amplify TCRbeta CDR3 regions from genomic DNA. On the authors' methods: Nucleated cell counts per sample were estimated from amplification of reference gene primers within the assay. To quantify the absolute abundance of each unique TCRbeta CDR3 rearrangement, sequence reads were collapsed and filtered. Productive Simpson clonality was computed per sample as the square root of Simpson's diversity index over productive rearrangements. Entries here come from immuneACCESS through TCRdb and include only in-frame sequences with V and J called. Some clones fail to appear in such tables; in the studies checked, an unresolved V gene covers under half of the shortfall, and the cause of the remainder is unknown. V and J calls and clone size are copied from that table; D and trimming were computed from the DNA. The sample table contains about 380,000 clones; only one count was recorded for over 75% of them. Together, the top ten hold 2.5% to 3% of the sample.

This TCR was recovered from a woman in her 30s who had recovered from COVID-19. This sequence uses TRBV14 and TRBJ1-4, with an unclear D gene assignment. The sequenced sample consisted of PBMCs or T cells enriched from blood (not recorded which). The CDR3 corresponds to CASSQASEKLFF. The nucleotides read TGTGCCAGCAGCCAAGCGTCTGAAAAACTGTTTTTT.